Below, 11 T cell receptor beta chains from the same sample are listed, as sequenced in a study of shared clonotypes between healthy human individuals. The data were produced by immunoSEQ multiplex PCR, yet TCRdb's version contains in-frame clones alone and is incomplete. The table lists over a million clones, roughly 96% of them singletons. The sample was naive CD4+ T cells sorted from blood. Subset here: CD45RA+ positively selected. The receptors come from a man aged 25-40 years in good health.

CDR3 nucleotide sequence: TGTGCCAGCAGCTTAGCACGGGCCCCGAACACTGAAGCTTTCTTT. Translation gives CASSLARAPNTEAFF. This chain links TRBV7-8 with TRBJ1-1; D is ambiguous. The CDR3 spans 15 residues. V was trimmed by 0 bases and J by 1 base, leaving 9 bases between them. CDR1 is SGHVS and CDR2 is FQNEAQ in the germline V gene.

The rearrangement links TRBV19 to TRBJ1-5; D gene uncertain. With 2 bases removed from V and 3 bases from J, the gap between germline ends came to 11 bases. CDR1 and CDR2 from the germline V gene are LNHDA and SQIVND (reference sequence). The CDR3 is made up of 15 amino acids. The CDR3 loop reads CASSIRGRYNQPQHF. CDR3 nucleotides: TGTGCCAGTAGTATAAGAGGCCGGTACAATCAGCCCCAGCATTTT.

This clone was observed a handful of times. The chain uses TRBV20-1 and TRBJ1-4; D possibly corresponds to TRBD1 (5 bases). The CDR3 is 11 residues long. Germline V gives CDR1 DFQATT, CDR2 SNEGSKA (reference sequence). The CDR3 spells CSLQDYEKLFF. The CDR3, as DNA: TGCAGCCTACAGGATTATGAAAAACTGTTTTTT.

J is TRBJ2-7 and V is TRBV6-5; no reliable D call. Germline values: CDR1 MNHEY, CDR2 SVGAGI. This CDR3 region has 14 residues. The V gene lost 5 bases and the J gene lost 0 bases, with 11 bases spanning the gap. The CDR3 DNA sequence: TGTGCCAGCAGTCCTTCGGGTAGCTCCTACGAGCAGTACTTC. It is translated as CASSPSGSSYEQYF.

The V call is TRBV19, the J call TRBJ1-3; D remains unclear. From germline, CDR1 is LNHDA and CDR2 SQIVND (reference sequence). The CDR3 extends over 15 amino acids. Trimming pared 3 bases from V and 0 bases from J, leaving 9 bases between. CDR3 residues: CASSIRLNSGNTIYF. The DNA of the CDR3 is TGTGCCAGTAGTATTCGTCTCAACTCTGGAAACACCATATATTTT.

The genes are TRBV6-1 and TRBJ2-7; no clear D gene. Germline V gives CDR1 MNHNS, CDR2 SASEGT. Trimming took 2 bases from V and 3 from J, leaving 14 bases between them. This CDR3 has 15 residues. Here the CDR3 DNA reads TGTGCCAGCAGTGAAATGGGTCTAGGGTTCTACGAGCAGTACTTC. Its protein is CASSEMGLGFYEQYF.

V gene TRBV19 combines with J gene TRBJ2-4, with 7 bases that match TRBD1. Germline-derived CDR1 and CDR2 are LNHDA and SQIVND (reference sequence). V gave up 1 base and J gave up 3 bases; unmatched junction bases: 18. CDR3 length: 20 amino acids. Here the CDR3 DNA reads TGTGCCAGTAGTATAGTTGGGGACAGAAAGGATGGGGTTCGCAAAAACATTCAGTACTTC. Translating it yields CASSIVGDRKDGVRKNIQYF.

CDR3 region: CASSLVSGATYEQYF. DNA of the CDR3: TGCGCCAGCAGCTTGGTGTCGGGAGCCACCTACGAGCAGTACTTC. This chain links TRBV5-1 with TRBJ2-7; the D gene is possibly TRBD2 (6 bases). In germline, CDR1 is SGHRS, CDR2 YFSETQ. There are 15 residues in the CDR3. Trimming removed 0 bases from V and 2 bases from J, with 12 bases in between.

This clone was seen once. This CDR3 reads CASRRDSFTGELFF. In nucleotides, the CDR3 is TGTGCCAGCAGACGGGACAGCTTCACCGGGGAGCTGTTTTTT. The V gene is TRBV7-2, the J gene TRBJ2-2; 7 nucleotides agree with TRBD1. Germline-derived CDR1 and CDR2 are SGHTA and FQGNSA. Trimming removed 6 bases from V and 4 bases from J; junction bases left unmatched: 5. This CDR3 spans 14 amino acids.

Comment on this clone: This sample also contains other DNA sequences that code for the same CDR3. The V call is TRBV5-6, the J call TRBJ2-1; 7 bases map to TRBD2. The CDR3 consists of 14 residues. The germline CDR1 and CDR2 sequences are SGHDT and YYEEEE. After removal of 4 bases from V and 4 bases from J, the junction contained 5 bases not matched to a gene. Here the CDR3 reads CASSPGLVYNEQFF. The CDR3 DNA sequence: TGTGCCAGCAGCCCCGGACTAGTGTACAATGAGCAGTTCTTC.

The rearrangement joins TRBV4-1 to TRBJ2-7; possible D gene TRBD2, 6 bases. V was trimmed by 6 bases and J by 6 bases, leaving 18 bases between them. Germline V gene lookup returns CDR1 MGHRA and CDR2 YSYEKL. There are 14 residues in the CDR3. The CDR3 coding sequence is TGCGCCAGCAGTCAAACCCCGGGCGGGGCCGAGCAGTACTTC. Amino acid sequence: CASSQTPGGAEQYF.